What follows are 7 T cell receptor beta chains derived from one specimen sequenced in a study of T cell clonotyping in hematopoietic cell transplantation. The time point here: recipient sample about 28 days before transplant, after cytoreduction. Produced via immunoSEQ multiplex PCR; TCRdb's table is partial and in-frame only. In the table there are approximately 50,000 clones, about nine tenths of which are singletons. Specimen: peripheral blood mononuclear cells, collected before stem cell transplant. The receptors were gathered from a man between 60 and 75 years old with biphenotypic leukemia. Some clones in this sample may be carry-over from other donors' samples.

The chain employs TRBV7-2 and TRBJ2-2; unclear D gene. V was clipped by 5 bases and J by 8 bases, with 9 bases between them. The CDR3 has 12 residues. The germline V gene has CDR1 SGHTA and CDR2 FQGNSA. This CDR3 reads CASSPVRGELFF. CDR3 sequence (DNA): TGTGCCAGCAGCCCGGTTAGAGGGGAGCTGTTTTTT.

The chain carries TRBV14 and TRBJ1-5, with D possibly being TRBD1 (5 bases). V gave up 6 bases and J gave up 8 bases, with 11 bases separating them. The CDR3 covers 12 residues. Germline-derived CDR1 and CDR2 are SGHDN and FVKESK. CDR3 sequence (DNA): TGTGCCAGCAGTCGTGGGGGGGAGCCCCAGCATTTT. This encodes CASSRGGEPQHF.

The V call is TRBV19, the J call TRBJ2-2, with 10 bases that match TRBD1. The germline CDR1 and CDR2 sequences are LNHDA and SQIVND (reference sequence). CDR3 length: 15 amino acids. J gave up 1 base and V 5 bases, and 1 base lay outside the gene matches. The CDR3 DNA sequence: TGTGCCAGTAGTTGGACAGGGGGGAACACCGGGGAGCTGTTTTTT. The encoded protein is CASSWTGGNTGELFF.

The J gene is TRBJ2-7, the V gene TRBV5-1; maybe TRBD2 (6 bases). The CDR3 sequence is 13 residues long. V gave up 2 bases and J gave up 6 bases, with 12 bases separating them. Germline V gene lookup returns CDR1 SGHRS and CDR2 YFSETQ. The CDR3 region is CASSFVSEGEQYF. The CDR3 coding sequence is TGCGCCAGCAGCTTCGTTTCGGAGGGCGAGCAGTACTTC.

This clone was recorded only once. This chain connects TRBV28 to TRBJ1-2, with D hard to call. Deletions cut 5 bases from V and 3 bases from J, with 16 bases between. Germline loops: CDR1 MDHEN, CDR2 SYDVKM. CDR3 length: 15 residues. The CDR3 sequence is CASSISGQAYYGYTF. As DNA, the CDR3 is TGTGCCAGCAGTATATCTGGGCAGGCTTACTATGGCTACACCTTC.

This chain uses TRBV19 with TRBJ2-6; a possible D gene is TRBD1 (5 bases). The germline gives CDR1 LNHDA, CDR2 SQIVND (reference sequence). The V end lost 3 bases, the J end lost 0 bases, and 9 bases lay between the germline ends. CDR3 length: 16 amino acids. The CDR3 spells CASSMGGHSGANVLTF. The CDR3 DNA is TGTGCCAGTAGTATGGGTGGACACTCTGGGGCCAACGTCCTGACTTTC.

The chain uses TRBV10-3 and TRBJ2-7, with D possibly TRBD1 on 6 matching bases. The V gene's germline CDR1 is ENHRY and CDR2 SYGVKD. This CDR3 region has 11 residues. V lost 10 bases to trimming and J lost 5 bases, with 12 bases between them. CDR3 residues: CATGAGDEQYF. CDR3 nucleotide sequence: TGTGCCACCGGGGCAGGGGACGAGCAGTACTTC.